Listed below are T cell receptor beta chains from one sample, sequenced in a study of cytomegalovirus exposure and HLA in healthy donors. Here immunoSEQ multiplex PCR was the method, and the copy in TCRdb shows in-frame clones only, minus some. The sample has over 110,000 clones; 75% to 85% are singletons. Input material: PBMCs. The source of these receptors is a woman under 30 in good health and CMV-seropositive. CDR3s include the opening cysteine and the closing phenylalanine or tryptophan. The D gene is left open where the match is weak. Not every row has a clone size; where given, it reads once, few, many or a size class.

CASSLQGSSYNEQFF 15 TRBJ2-1 TRBV5-1 NA NA
CASSLGQVEETQYF 14 TRBJ2-5 TRBV5-1 TRBD1 NA
CASSKQGSPYEQYF 14 NA TRBV6-6 NA NA
CASRGQGTATEAFF 14 TRBJ1-1 TRBV5-5 NA NA
CASSEATGSNQPQHF 15 TRBJ1-5 TRBV6-1 NA NA
CASSFGGVESPLHF 14 TRBJ1-6 TRBV6-5 NA NA
CATSRFSGGAPETQYF 16 TRBJ2-5 TRBV15 TRBD2 NA
CATSRGGGRSSYEQYF 16 TRBJ2-7 TRBV15 TRBD2 NA
CASSQQGASYEQYF 14 TRBJ2-7 TRBV4-1 TRBD1 NA
CASSQEVDTRMGEKLFF 17 TRBJ1-4 TRBV4-2 NA few
CASSLLVGTGGSPLHF 16 TRBJ1-6 TRBV7-9 TRBD1 few
CASSTGLAGGQETQYF 16 TRBJ2-5 TRBV11-2 TRBD2 NA
CASSLYPRHGPNEQFF 16 TRBJ2-1 TRBV7-8 NA NA
CASSEAVEVGRYEQYF 16 TRBJ2-7 TRBV6-1 NA NA
CATRQGANYGYTF 13 TRBJ1-2 TRBV6-5 TRBD1 NA
CASSRTRGGQGGNEQFF 17 TRBJ2-1 TRBV28 TRBD1 few
CASSYPSGTSADTQYF 16 TRBJ2-3 TRBV5-6 TRBD2 NA
CASSTGEGLEFF 12 TRBJ2-1 TRBV5-4 TRBD2 NA
CSVVPGFSTDTQYF 14 TRBJ2-3 TRBV29-1 NA few
CASSLVGGVQYF 12 TRBJ2-7 TRBV5-6 TRBD2 NA
CASSPQRGGQGEQFF 15 TRBJ2-1 TRBV18 NA few
CASSLGRPGTVYEKLFF 17 TRBJ1-4 TRBV7-9 TRBD1 few
CASIDRGMNTEAFF 14 TRBJ1-1 TRBV6-5 TRBD1 few
CASSIGLVQETQYF 14 TRBJ2-5 TRBV19 NA NA
CASSGLPGQGADTQYF 16 TRBJ2-3 TRBV2 NA NA
CASSPAPGGRNTEAFF 16 TRBJ1-1 TRBV7-9 NA NA
CASSLRQGAVGSPLHF 16 TRBJ1-6 TRBV11-2 TRBD1 few
CAWSTSSGNTIYF 13 TRBJ1-3 TRBV30 NA NA
CSVVYWTGEQYF 12 TRBJ2-7 TRBV29-1 NA NA
CASSFWSGVTGELFF 15 TRBJ2-2 TRBV27 TRBD2 NA